This T cell receptor beta chain was retrieved from a study of T-cell reconstitution after alpha-beta-depleted transplantation in children. The V gene's germline CDR1 is SGHAT and CDR2 FQDESV (reference sequence). This CDR3 contains 13 residues. The V gene lost 2 bases and the J gene lost 6 bases, with 11 bases spanning the gap. Construction of the TCRbeta library involved unique molecular identifiers. TCRdb independently ran MiXCR on the PCR reads; one entry per CDR3 protein. The repertoire holds about 610,000 distinct CDR3 sequences, with about 10% as singletons. The chain combines TRBV11-1 with TRBJ2-7; unclear D gene. The origin of this receptor is a human donor who donated a stem cell graft to a child with acute myeloid leukemia. Sequencing used PBMCs from the stem cell graft donor, obtained from the stem cell graft. The CDR3 DNA reads as TGTGCCAGCAGCTTACTTCGAGACGTCGAGCAGTACTTC. This sequence encodes CASSLLRDVEQYF.